Listed below are T cell receptor beta chains from one sample, sequenced in a study of T-cell reconstitution after alpha-beta-depleted transplantation in children. TCRdb fed the PCR reads into MiXCR, producing one record per CDR3 protein. The data contain around 440,000 distinct CDR3 sequences, 8% to 11% of them seen just once; the ten biggest clones take up 2%. The specimen was PBMCs, collected before TCRalphabeta/CD19-depleted stem cell transplant. These receptors all stem from a child aged 2-9 years with inherited bone marrow failure, due to receive a stem cell transplant. Both conserved end residues are part of each CDR3. D genes are given only for firm matches. Not every row has a clone size; where given, it reads once, few, many or a size class.

V gene	D gene	clone size	J gene	CDR3 DNA	CDR3 protein
TRBV12-3/TRBV12-4	NA	many	TRBJ1-1	TGTGCCAGCAGTTTAATTCAGGACACTGAAGCTTTCTTT	CASSLIQDTEAFF
TRBV4-3	NA	many	TRBJ1-5	TGCGCCAGCAGCCAAGATTGGGGGCAGAGCAATCAGCCCCAGCATTTT	CASSQDWGQSNQPQHF
TRBV27	NA	many	TRBJ2-7	TGTGCCAGCAGTCTCACCCCCAGGGCGGGATTGGACGAGCAGTACTTC	CASSLTPRAGLDEQYF
TRBV20-1	NA	many	TRBJ2-5	TGCAGTGCTAGGGTTAACAGCCAAGAGACCCAGTACTTC	CSARVNSQETQYF
TRBV4-3	TRBD2	many	TRBJ2-1	TGCGCCAGCAGCCAAGAGGCGGGCGGGGCCCGACTAGCCAATGAGCAGTTCTTC	CASSQEAGGARLANEQFF
TRBV3-1	TRBD1	many	TRBJ1-2	TGTGCCAGCAGTACAGACAGGGTGTATGGCTACACCTTC	CASSTDRVYGYTF
TRBV29-1	NA	few	TRBJ2-7	TGCAGCGTTGAAGAGGGGGAGACGGCTACCTACGAGCAGTACTTC	CSVEEGETATYEQYF
TRBV12-3/TRBV12-4	TRBD1	NA	TRBJ2-3	TGTGCCAGCAGTGAACACCCGGGGACAGGGGGTTATAGGGATACGCAGTATTTT	CASSEHPGTGGYRDTQYF
TRBV11-2	TRBD1	few	TRBJ2-4	TGTGCCAGCAGAGGACAGGGGAGAGGAAACATTCAGTACTTC	CASRGQGRGNIQYF
TRBV5-4	NA	few	TRBJ2-1	TGTGCCAGCAGCCAAGCTAGCAGCTCCTACAATGAGCAGTTCTTC	CASSQASSSYNEQFF
TRBV20-1	NA	many	TRBJ2-7	TGCAGTGCTAGGGAGGTTCGAGCGAGAAACCCCTTGTACGAGCAGTACTTC	CSAREVRARNPLYEQYF
TRBV29-1	NA	few	TRBJ2-1	TGCAGCGTGGAGACAGGTATCTTTTCCTACAATGAGCAGTTCTTC	CSVETGIFSYNEQFF
TRBV27	TRBD1	few	TRBJ2-2	TGTGCCAGCAGCGTCACAGGGGGCTCCGGGGAGCTGTTTTTT	CASSVTGGSGELFF
TRBV6-5	NA	many	TRBJ2-7	TGTGCCAGCAGTTACCAAGTTAACAGGGTATCCGAGCAGTACTTC	CASSYQVNRVSEQYF
TRBV29-1	NA	many	TRBJ1-6	TGCAGCGTTGGCCTCTCGGATAATTCACCCCTCCACTTT	CSVGLSDNSPLHF
TRBV11-2	NA	NA	TRBJ2-2	TGTGCCAGCAGCTTAGCACGGTACACCGGGGAGCTGTTTTTT	CASSLARYTGELFF
TRBV6-1	NA	few	TRBJ2-2	TGTGCCAGCCTACGCGGGTTGAACACCGGGGAGCTGTTTTTT	CASLRGLNTGELFF
TRBV7-8	NA	NA	TRBJ1-5	TGTGCCAGCAGCTTAGGCAGGGTCAATCAGCCCCAGCATTTT	CASSLGRVNQPQHF
TRBV2	NA	many	TRBJ2-3	TGTGCCAGCAGACCCGAGGGAGATACGCAGTATTTT	CASRPEGDTQYF
TRBV18	NA	many	TRBJ1-6	TGTGCCAGCTCAAGGGGACACAATAATTCACCCCTCCACTTT	CASSRGHNNSPLHF
TRBV18	NA	many	TRBJ1-1	TGTGCCAGCTCACCCCAGACAAGGGGGGACACTGAAGCTTTCTTT	CASSPQTRGDTEAFF
TRBV30	NA	many	TRBJ1-4	TGTGCCTGGAGTCAGACTAATGAAAAACTGTTTTTT	CAWSQTNEKLFF
TRBV3-1	NA	few	TRBJ2-7	TGTGCCAGCAGCCAACTGAACAAGTACGAGCAGTACTTC	CASSQLNKYEQYF
TRBV20-1	TRBD1	few	TRBJ2-7	TGCAGTGCTAGTGATTTAGACAGGGGGTATCTCTACGAGCAGTACTTC	CSASDLDRGYLYEQYF
TRBV4-2	NA	few	TRBJ2-7	TGTGCCAGCAGCCAAGATTCAGTTACCTACGAGCAGTACTTC	CASSQDSVTYEQYF
TRBV7-2	NA	many	TRBJ2-1	TGTGCCAGCAGCCCGACGTACAGCTCCTACAATGAGCAGTTCTTC	CASSPTYSSYNEQFF